This T cell receptor (beta chain) is drawn from a study of molecular identifiers for immune sequencing clone quantification. Study-wide context: In replicates, the authors split RNA from approximately 20,000 or 100,000 naive CD8 cells five ways and sequenced four. Notes on the study in general: Whereas clones above 20 RNA copies held under 1% of naive-cell molecules, they held over 97% of effector molecules.

Previously described methods and listed TCR primers were used for bulk TCR libraries. TCRdb called the PCR reads again in MiXCR, with one record for every CDR3 protein. Of some 590,000 distinct CDR3 sequences listed, roughly 25% were seen once; the top ten hold 0.78%. The table lists this clonotype with a few counts. Antigen specificity is unknown. This CDR3 contains 20 residues. With 6 bases clipped from V and 0 bases from J, the junction kept 14 bases outside the gene matches. The chain uses TRBV12-3 or TRBV12-4 and TRBJ2-2; 12 bases are a match to TRBD1. The sequencing sample was made of naive CD8+ T cells from blood, with Jurkat cell RNA spiked in. Indicated subset: FACS-sorted CD8+CD4-CCR7+CD45RA+ naive T cells. The sequence came from a human donor in good health. Some libraries in this study had Jurkat cell RNA spiked in. The CDR3 region is CASSLFAGQGAETNTGELFF. Here the CDR3 DNA reads TGTGCCAGCAGCCTGTTCGCGGGACAGGGGGCTGAGACGAACACCGGGGAGCTGTTTTTT.